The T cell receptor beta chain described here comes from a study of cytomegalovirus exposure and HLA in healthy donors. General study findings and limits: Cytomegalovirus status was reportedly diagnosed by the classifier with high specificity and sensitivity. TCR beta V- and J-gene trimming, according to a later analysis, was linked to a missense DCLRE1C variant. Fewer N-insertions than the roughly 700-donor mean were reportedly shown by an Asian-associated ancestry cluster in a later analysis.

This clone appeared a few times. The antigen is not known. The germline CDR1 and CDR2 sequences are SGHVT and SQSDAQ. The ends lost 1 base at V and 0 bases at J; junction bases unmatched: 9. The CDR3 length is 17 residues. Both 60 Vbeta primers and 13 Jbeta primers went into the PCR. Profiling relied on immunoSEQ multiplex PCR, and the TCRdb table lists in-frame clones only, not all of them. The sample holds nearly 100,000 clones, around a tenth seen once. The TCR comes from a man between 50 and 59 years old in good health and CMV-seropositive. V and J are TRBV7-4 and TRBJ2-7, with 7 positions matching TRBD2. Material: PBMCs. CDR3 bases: TGTGCCAGCAGCTTAGTTCTAGCGGAGGTCTACTCCTACGAGCAGTACTTC. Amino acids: CASSLVLAEVYSYEQYF.